A selection of T cell receptor beta chains follows, all from one sample in a study of T cells after posttransplantation cyclophosphamide. Produced via immunoSEQ multiplex PCR; TCRdb's table is partial and in-frame only. The record shows tens of thousands of clones for this sample, with no singletons present. This material consisted of PBMCs, taken after allogeneic stem cell transplant with posttransplant cyclophosphamide. The receptor source for this set is a male patient in his late teens or twenties who received an allogeneic stem cell transplant from a related donor, was CMV-positive, and had no GVHD. The T cells may come from the graft donor. Each CDR3 is given with its conserved first and last residue. A D gene is named only where the DNA matches it firmly. The size entry is marked missing in some rows and otherwise reads once, few, many or a size class.

DNA: TGTGCCAGTAGACCCCGGGACAGAGCAACCTACGAGCAGTACTTC; CDR3: CASRPRDRATYEQYF; size: many; V: TRBV19; J: TRBJ2-7; D: TRBD1
DNA: TGTGCCTGGAGCAGAGGGACAACGAACACCGGGGAGCTGTTTTTT; CDR3: CAWSRGTTNTGELFF; size: many; V: TRBV30; J: TRBJ2-2; D: .
DNA: TGCAGCGCCAGGACTAGCGGAAAAGAGACCCAGTACTTC; CDR3: CSARTSGKETQYF; size: many; V: TRBV29-1; J: TRBJ2-5; D: TRBD2
DNA: TGTGCCAGCAGTGTGGTGACAGGGGTATCCGATAGCGAGCAGTACTTC; CDR3: CASSVVTGVSDSEQYF; size: .; V: TRBV2; J: TRBJ2-7; D: TRBD1
DNA: TGTGCCAGCAGCTTATCTCGACAGGGATGGAATTCACCCCTCCACTTT; CDR3: CASSLSRQGWNSPLHF; size: .; V: TRBV7-2; J: TRBJ1-6; D: TRBD1
DNA: TGTGCCAGCAGCGCACGACTTCCGGGACAGGGGGCGCGGGGGACCCAGTACTTC; CDR3: CASSARLPGQGARGTQYF; size: .; V: TRBV2; J: TRBJ2-5; D: TRBD1
DNA: TGTGCCAGCAGCCCCAGAGACAGGGTAAAATCACCCCTCCACTTT; CDR3: CASSPRDRVKSPLHF; size: many; V: TRBV5-4; J: TRBJ1-6; D: TRBD1
DNA: TGCGCCAGCAGTGAGTCGGGGCCCGCCGGGGAGCTGTTTTTT; CDR3: CASSESGPAGELFF; size: many; V: TRBV10-1; J: TRBJ2-2; D: .
DNA: TGCGCCAGCAGCCAAGAGTCGAGGAGGGACAGGGGACCCAATGAGCAGTTCTTC; CDR3: CASSQESRRDRGPNEQFF; size: many; V: TRBV4-3; J: TRBJ2-1; D: TRBD1
DNA: TGCAGCGGACAGGGACAAGAGACCCAGTACTTC; CDR3: CSGQGQETQYF; size: few; V: TRBV20-1; J: TRBJ2-5; D: TRBD1
DNA: TGCAGCGTGCGACTAGCGGGGGTTCATGCAGGTGAGCAGTTCTTC; CDR3: CSVRLAGVHAGEQFF; size: many; V: TRBV29-1; J: TRBJ2-1; D: TRBD2
DNA: TGTGCCACCAGCAGAGAACCGGGACTAGCGGTAAACACCGGGGAGCTGTTTTTT; CDR3: CATSREPGLAVNTGELFF; size: many; V: TRBV15; J: TRBJ2-2; D: TRBD2
DNA: TGTGCCAGCAGCACGGGACAGGGGACAGATACGCAGTATTTT; CDR3: CASSTGQGTDTQYF; size: many; V: TRBV13; J: TRBJ2-3; D: TRBD1
DNA: TGTGCCAGCAGCGACAGACAGGCGGGCGAAAAACTGTTTTTT; CDR3: CASSDRQAGEKLFF; size: many; V: TRBV6-5; J: TRBJ1-4; D: .
DNA: TGTGCCAGCAGCGTAGGAGCGGCCCCCTACAATGAGCAGTTCTTC; CDR3: CASSVGAAPYNEQFF; size: many; V: TRBV9; J: TRBJ2-1; D: .
DNA: TGTGCCAGCAGTTTATTATTCCGGGGGAGAGGATCACCCCTCCACTTT; CDR3: CASSLLFRGRGSPLHF; size: many; V: TRBV28; J: TRBJ1-6; D: .
DNA: TGTGCCAGCAGCCGGGGACAGTTCTCTGGAAACACCATATATTTT; CDR3: CASSRGQFSGNTIYF; size: many; V: TRBV28; J: TRBJ1-3; D: TRBD1
DNA: TGTGCCAGTCGGAGGGCGGGCCAAGAGACCCAGTACTTC; CDR3: CASRRAGQETQYF; size: many; V: TRBV6-5; J: TRBJ2-5; D: .
DNA: TGTGCCAGCAGCCCTAGACAGGGGCTGGACACCGGGGAGCTGTTTTTT; CDR3: CASSPRQGLDTGELFF; size: many; V: TRBV7-9; J: TRBJ2-2; D: TRBD1
DNA: TGTGCCAGCAGTCCTCATTACGAGCAGTACTTC; CDR3: CASSPHYEQYF; size: .; V: TRBV28; J: TRBJ2-7; D: .
DNA: TGTGCCAGCAGTTTTCAGGACAGGGGTTCTGGGGCCAACGTCCTGACTTTC; CDR3: CASSFQDRGSGANVLTF; size: many; V: TRBV28; J: TRBJ2-6; D: TRBD1
DNA: TGCGCCAGCAGCTTCCTAGCGGGAGTAAGCGATGAGCAGTTCTTC; CDR3: CASSFLAGVSDEQFF; size: many; V: TRBV5-1; J: TRBJ2-1; D: TRBD2
DNA: TGTGCCAGCAGCCAAGGACAGGGAAGCTCCTACGAGCAGTACTTC; CDR3: CASSQGQGSSYEQYF; size: few; V: TRBV14; J: TRBJ2-7; D: TRBD1
DNA: TGTGCCAGCAGCTTGGTACCCAGGGTGTATGGCTACACCTTC; CDR3: CASSLVPRVYGYTF; size: many; V: TRBV5-6; J: TRBJ1-2; D: .
DNA: TGTGCCAGTAGTATAGGTCCAGGGTCGACGACCCAGTACTTC; CDR3: CASSIGPGSTTQYF; size: many; V: TRBV19; J: TRBJ2-5; D: .
DNA: TGTGCCAGCAGCTTACAGTCCGGGACAGGTTTTTACGAGCAGTACTTC; CDR3: CASSLQSGTGFYEQYF; size: many; V: TRBV7-8; J: TRBJ2-7; D: TRBD1
DNA: TGTGCCAGCAGCCCCTTTAGCAGCGCAGAGACCCAGTACTTC; CDR3: CASSPFSSAETQYF; size: many; V: TRBV9; J: TRBJ2-5; D: .
DNA: TGCGCCAGCAGCTTGGCCGGGGGATATCAGCCCCAGCATTTT; CDR3: CASSLAGGYQPQHF; size: many; V: TRBV5-1; J: TRBJ1-5; D: .
DNA: TGTGCCAGCAGCGTAGTCGGTGGGAGCTCCACCGGGGAGCTGTTTTTT; CDR3: CASSVVGGSSTGELFF; size: many; V: TRBV9; J: TRBJ2-2; D: .
DNA: TGTGCCAGCATCTCGGGTGACAGGGAGAACGGCTACACCTTC; CDR3: CASISGDRENGYTF; size: many; V: TRBV7-9; J: TRBJ1-2; D: TRBD1